Each of the 27 T cell receptor beta chains below was sequenced from the same sample in a study of blood T cell repertoires in COVID-19. Profiled with immunoSEQ multiplex PCR; TCRdb holds only in-frame clones, not every one. The sample yields about 250,000 clones, 70% to 90% seen once. Sequencing input: peripheral blood. All receptors derive from a man in his fifties or sixties with active or convalescent COVID-19.

The chain uses TRBV5-1 and TRBJ2-3; D uncertain. V lost 7 bases and J lost 5, with 11 bases in between. Looked up from germline, CDR1 is SGHRS and CDR2 is YFSETQ. The CDR3 is 12 residues long. The CDR3 spells CASGPEQDTQYF. In DNA, the CDR3 is TGCGCCAGCGGGCCCGAACAAGATACGCAGTATTTT.

This clone was observed a few times. V is TRBV2 and J is TRBJ2-3, with D perhaps matching TRBD1 (7 bases). This CDR3 spans 13 amino acids. Looked up from germline, CDR1 is SNHLY and CDR2 is FYNNEI. Between the trimmed V and J ends, which lost 11 bases and 6 bases, there was a span of 18 bases. The DNA for the CDR3 is TGTGCCTCTCAGGGGGACTCCGGGGATACGCAGTATTTT. The encoded protein is CASQGDSGDTQYF.

V usage is TRBV15 and J usage is TRBJ2-1, with TRBD2 as a possible D gene (6 bases). The CDR3 runs 15 residues. V gave up 1 base and J gave up 7 bases, with 14 bases separating them. Germline V gene data show CDR1 as LNHNV and CDR2 as YYDKDF (reference sequence). This CDR3 is CATSRVAEVVNEQFF. The CDR3 DNA follows: TGTGCCACCAGCAGAGTAGCGGAGGTAGTAAATGAGCAGTTCTTC.

The chain uses TRBV24-1 and TRBJ2-2, with a weak D call TRBD2 (6 bases). Germline CDR1 is KGHDR and CDR2 is SFDVKD. This CDR3 spans 17 amino acids. Trimming removed 5 bases at V and 4 bases at J, with 19 bases between. The CDR3 coding sequence is TGTGCCACCAGTGCCGCGGCTGGCGGGATGGGCACCGGGGAGCTGTTTTTT. Encoded protein: CATSAAAGGMGTGELFF.

This clone was observed a few times. V usage is TRBV4-3 and J usage is TRBJ2-7, with D tentatively TRBD1 (6 bases). Per germline, CDR1 LGHNA and CDR2 YSLEER. V shed 2 bases and J shed 5 bases, with 16 bases lying between them. The CDR3 is made up of 15 amino acids. The CDR3 region has the DNA TGCGCCAGCAGCCAAAACAGGGTAGCGTTCAACGAGCAGTACTTC. This codes for CASSQNRVAFNEQYF.

The chain carries TRBV28 and TRBJ1-2, with TRBD1 matching 8 bases. Germline CDR1 reads MDHEN; CDR2 reads SYDVKM. This CDR3 contains 14 residues. V dropped 6 bases and J dropped 2; count of bases not matched to a gene: 5. The CDR3 DNA reads TGTGCCAGCAGGCCGACAGGGGAAAACTATGGCTACACCTTC. This codes for CASRPTGENYGYTF.

This chain uses TRBV23-1 with TRBJ2-7; possible D gene TRBD2, 5 bases. TRBV23-1 is known as an ORF, though its function is uncertain. CDR3 size: 13 residues. Trimming left V 4 bases short and J 2 bases short, with 9 bases between. The DNA for the CDR3 is TGCGCCAGCAGTCTGGGGAGAGCCTACGAGCAGTACTTC. Translation gives CASSLGRAYEQYF.

This clone appeared a few times. The chain has TRBV28 and TRBJ1-1, with D tentatively TRBD1 (6 bases). The CDR3 is 18 amino acids. Per the germline V gene, CDR1 is MDHEN and CDR2 is SYDVKM. Trimming pared 3 bases from V and 1 base from J, leaving 21 bases between. The DNA of the CDR3 is TGTGCCAGCAGTTTTGGACGAGGGCAGGGGTATTGGAACACTGAAGCTTTCTTT. It specifies CASSFGRGQGYWNTEAFF.

The gene calls are TRBV5-4 and TRBJ2-5, with D possibly being TRBD2 (6 bases). The ends were cut back, 4 bases at V and 2 bases at J, with 15 bases in the middle. Germline CDR1 reads SGHNT; CDR2 reads YYREEE (reference sequence). The CDR3 is 15 residues long. CDR3 protein: CASSLGGTPQETQYF. In nucleotides, the CDR3 is TGTGCCAGCAGCCTGGGCGGGACTCCTCAAGAGACCCAGTACTTC.

V usage is TRBV11-1 and J usage is TRBJ2-4, with D uncertain. Trimming cost V 5 bases and J 8 bases, with 13 bases left between them. Germline CDR1 SGHAT, CDR2 FQDESV (reference sequence). The CDR3 is 13 residues long. The CDR3 nucleotides are TGTGCCAGCAGCCCCGATAGTTTACACATTCAGTACTTC. It is translated as CASSPDSLHIQYF.

The chain has TRBV6-2 or TRBV6-3 and TRBJ2-1; 8 positions match TRBD2. This CDR3 spans 15 amino acids. V dropped 0 bases and J dropped 6; count of bases not matched to a gene: 4. The V gene's germline CDR1 is MNHEY and CDR2 SVGEGT. DNA of the CDR3: TGTGCCAGCAGTTACTCTCGCGGGAGGCGCAATGAGCAGTTCTTC. Its translation is CASSYSRGRRNEQFF.

V gene TRBV10-2 combines with J gene TRBJ1-4, with TRBD1 identical over 9 bases. Trimming took 4 bases from V and 9 from J; bases not matched to a gene: 9. The CDR3 length is 15 residues. CDR1 and CDR2 from the germline V gene are WSHSY and SAAADI. In DNA form, the CDR3 reads TGCGCCAGCAGTGCTGGGACAGGGTTTGGTAAAAAACTGTTTTTT. The encoded protein is CASSAGTGFGKKLFF.

This chain connects TRBV7-2 to TRBJ1-1; 7 bases match TRBD1. The germline gives CDR1 SGHTA, CDR2 FQGNSA. Trimming at V came to 4 bases and at J to 5 bases, leaving 10 bases not matched to a gene. The CDR3 contains 15 residues. CDR3 protein: CASSSLIPRGTEAFF. The CDR3 nucleotides are TGTGCCAGCAGCTCCCTTATCCCCAGGGGGACTGAAGCTTTCTTT.

In this sample, this clone turned up a few times. The chain is built from TRBV27 and TRBJ2-5, with a tentative D call TRBD2 (6 bases). The CDR3 runs to 13 residues. Germline V CDR1 and CDR2: MNHEY, SMNVEV (reference sequence). Trimming cost V 3 bases and J 5 bases, with 10 bases left between them. The CDR3 region is CASSLGGGETQYF. The CDR3 DNA reads as TGTGCCAGCAGTTTGGGAGGTGGGGAGACCCAGTACTTC.

The chain recombines TRBV5-1 with TRBJ2-7, with D possibly being TRBD1 (5 bases). Looked up from germline, CDR1 is SGHRS and CDR2 is YFSETQ. Trimming shortened V by 0 bases and J by 3 bases, and 10 bases separated the two germline ends. The CDR3 length is 14 residues. CDR3 in DNA: TGCGCCAGCAGCTTGGATACAGGATTCTACGAGCAGTACTTC. Translated: CASSLDTGFYEQYF.

This clone was picked up a small number of times. V usage is TRBV5-4 and J usage is TRBJ1-2; TRBD1 is a possible D gene (6 bases). The V end was cut by 2 bases, the J end by 4 bases, with 18 bases between. The germline CDR1 and CDR2 sequences are SGHNT and YYREEE (reference sequence). CDR3 length equals 16 residues. CDR3 DNA: TGTGCCAGCAGCTTTCTAACAGGGCGGAGGAGCTATGGCTACACCTTC. Protein: CASSFLTGRRSYGYTF.

The CDR3 sequence is CASSLGQGGYEQYF. CDR3 sequence (DNA): TGCGCCAGCAGCCTCGGACAGGGTGGCTACGAGCAGTACTTC. This sequence joins TRBV5-1 and TRBJ2-7; 8 bases are a match to TRBD1. With 4 bases clipped from V and 3 bases from J, the junction kept 6 bases outside the gene matches. This CDR3 region has 14 residues. The germline V gene has CDR1 SGHRS and CDR2 YFSETQ.

This clone was observed a few times. The rearrangement links TRBV7-2 to TRBJ2-2; 9 bases map to TRBD2. The V segment lost 5 bases and the J segment 1 base; nucleotides outside the gene matches: 11. The CDR3 consists of 18 residues. Germline lookup yields CDR1 SGHTA and CDR2 FQGNSA. The CDR3, as DNA: TGTGCCAGCAGCACGTCGGCCCTAGCGGGACGGAACACCGGGGAGCTGTTTTTT. Protein sequence: CASSTSALAGRNTGELFF.

The rearrangement uses TRBV10-3 and TRBJ1-2; 7 bases align to TRBD1. The CDR3 contains 13 residues. After removal of 6 bases from V and 4 bases from J, the junction contained 5 bases not matched to a gene. Looked up from germline, CDR1 is ENHRY and CDR2 is SYGVKD. The CDR3 spells CAISGDRAYGYTF. In DNA form, the CDR3 reads TGTGCCATCAGCGGCGACAGGGCCTATGGCTACACCTTC.

The chain couples TRBV4-3 to TRBJ1-4; no reliable D call. Trimming removed 0 bases at V and 0 bases at J, with 17 bases between. Germline lookup yields CDR1 LGHNA and CDR2 YSLEER. CDR3 size: 19 residues. This CDR3 reads CASSQDRSGEAATNEKLFF. In DNA, the CDR3 is TGCGCCAGCAGCCAAGACAGGTCTGGGGAGGCTGCAACTAATGAAAAACTGTTTTTT.

V is TRBV11-2 and J is TRBJ2-1, with TRBD2 as a possible D gene (5 bases). The CDR3 has 13 amino acids. V lost 2 bases to trimming and J lost 9 bases, with 11 bases between them. Germline values: CDR1 SGHAT, CDR2 FQNNGV. CDR3 coding DNA: TGTGCCAGCAGCTTAACCGGAGGCACTGAGCAGTTCTTC. Amino acid sequence: CASSLTGGTEQFF.

The CDR3: CASSYKGQGPSYEQYF. The CDR3, as DNA: TGTGCCAGCAGTTACAAGGGGCAGGGGCCCTCCTACGAGCAGTACTTC. The chain couples TRBV27 to TRBJ2-7; the D gene is possibly TRBD1 (6 bases). V lost 4 bases to trimming and J lost 0 bases, with 16 bases between them. Looked up from germline, CDR1 is MNHEY and CDR2 is SMNVEV (reference sequence). The CDR3 runs 16 residues.

The V and J genes are TRBV30 and TRBJ2-6; D call uncertain. The CDR3 totals 16 residues. V lost 1 base, J lost 1 base, and 11 bases lay in between. Germline V CDR1 and CDR2: GTSNPN, SVGIG (reference sequence). In nucleotides, the CDR3 is TGTGCCTGGAGTGGCTCAGGAACATCTGGGGCCAACGTCCTGACTTTC. Protein product: CAWSGSGTSGANVLTF. Filled out from reference TRBV30 and TRBJ2-6, the complete variable domain reads SQTIHQWPATLVQPVGSPLSLECTVEGTSNPNLYWYRQAAGRGLQLLFYSVGIGQISSEVPQNLSASRPQDRQFILSSKKLLLSDSGFYLCAWSGSGTSGANVLTFGAGSRLTVL.

The rearrangement uses TRBV6-5 and TRBJ2-7, with 8 bases lining up with TRBD1. CDR1 MNHEY and CDR2 SVGAGI come from the germline V gene. This CDR3 comprises 14 residues. With 8 bases clipped from V and 2 bases from J, the junction kept 8 bases outside the gene matches. DNA for the CDR3: TGTGCCAGCGTTCGGGAACAGGGGGCCTACGAGCAGTACTTC. Translated, it gives CASVREQGAYEQYF.

This clone was found once. The chain combines TRBV2 with TRBJ2-1, with D possibly matching TRBD2 (5 bases). Per germline, CDR1 SNHLY and CDR2 FYNNEI. V was shortened by 5 bases and J by 10 bases, with 9 bases between the two germline ends. The CDR3 is 11 residues long. For the CDR3, the DNA is TGTGCCAGCAGTCAAAAGCGGGAGCAGTTCTTC. This gives the protein CASSQKREQFF.

The V gene is TRBV30, the J gene TRBJ2-5; TRBD2 might be the D (8 bases). Germline V gene lookup returns CDR1 GTSNPN and CDR2 SVGIG (reference sequence). The CDR3 extends over 15 amino acids. V was clipped by 2 bases and J by 6 bases, with 19 bases between them. The CDR3 protein is CAWSTPGGGAKTQYF. Here the CDR3 DNA reads TGTGCCTGGAGTACCCCGGGAGGGGGCGCAAAGACCCAGTACTTC. The full variable domain, in which reference TRBV30 and TRBJ2-5 provide the parts outside the CDR3, is SQTIHQWPATLVQPVGSPLSLECTVEGTSNPNLYWYRQAAGRGLQLLFYSVGIGQISSEVPQNLSASRPQDRQFILSSKKLLLSDSGFYLCAWSTPGGGAKTQYFGPGTRLLVL.

This clone was picked up a small number of times. V is TRBV12-3 or TRBV12-4 and J is TRBJ1-1; D unclear. The CDR3 has 13 amino acids. V lost 4 bases and J 7 bases, leaving 13 bases between the germline ends. The CDR3 coding sequence is TGTGCCAGCAGTTCCGCGGCTGACCGTGAAGCTTTCTTT. It is translated as CASSSAADREAFF.